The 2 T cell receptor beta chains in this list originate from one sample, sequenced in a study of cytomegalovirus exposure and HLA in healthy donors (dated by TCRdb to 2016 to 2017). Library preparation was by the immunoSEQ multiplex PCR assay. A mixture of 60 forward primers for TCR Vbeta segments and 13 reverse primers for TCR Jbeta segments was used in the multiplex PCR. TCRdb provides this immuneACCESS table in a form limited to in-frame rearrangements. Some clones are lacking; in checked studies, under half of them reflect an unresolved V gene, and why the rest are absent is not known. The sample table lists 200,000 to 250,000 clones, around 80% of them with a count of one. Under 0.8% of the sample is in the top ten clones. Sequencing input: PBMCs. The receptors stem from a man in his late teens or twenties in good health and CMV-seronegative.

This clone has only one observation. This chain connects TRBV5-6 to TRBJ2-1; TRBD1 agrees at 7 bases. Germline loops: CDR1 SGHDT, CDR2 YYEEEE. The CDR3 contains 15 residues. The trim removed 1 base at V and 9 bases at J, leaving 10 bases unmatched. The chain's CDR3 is CASSLLTGVLSEQFF. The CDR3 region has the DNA TGTGCCAGCAGCTTGTTAACAGGGGTCTTGTCTGAGCAGTTCTTC. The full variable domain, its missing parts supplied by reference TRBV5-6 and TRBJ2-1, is DAGVTQSPTHLIKTRGQQVTLRCSPKSGHDTVSWYQQALGQGPQFIFQYYEEEERQRGNFPDRFSGHQFPNYSSELNVNALLLGDSALYLCASSLLTGVLSEQFFGPGTRLTVL.

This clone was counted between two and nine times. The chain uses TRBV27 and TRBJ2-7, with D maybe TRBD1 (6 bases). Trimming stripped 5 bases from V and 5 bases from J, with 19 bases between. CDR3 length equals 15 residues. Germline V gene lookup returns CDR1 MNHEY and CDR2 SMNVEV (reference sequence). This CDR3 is CASSPTNTGFHEQYF. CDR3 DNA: TGTGCCAGCAGTCCCACTAATACAGGGTTCCACGAGCAGTACTTC.